This T cell receptor (beta chain) appears in the sequencing data of a study of OX40 agonist ivuxolimab in advanced cancers. Libraries were prepared by immunoSEQ multiplex PCR; TCRdb keeps only in-frame clonotypes and omits some of them. The sample shows tens of thousands of clones, about 85% of them seen only once. No patient had autoimmune disease or received systemic immunosuppression. This CDR3 has 14 amino acids. Germline V gene lookup returns CDR1 LGHNA and CDR2 YNFKEQ. V was clipped by 3 bases and J by 3 bases, with 11 bases between them. The sample here was CD4+ or CD8+ T cells sorted from blood, taken in a trial of the OX40 agonist ivuxolimab. The receptor was derived from an adult with an advanced solid tumor such as melanoma, head and neck, liver or kidney cancer. The chain uses TRBV4-2 and TRBJ1-1; perhaps TRBD1 as D (5 bases). CDR3 sequence (DNA): TGTGCCAGCAGCCACCCATCCAGGGACACTGAAGCTTTCTTT. It encodes CASSHPSRDTEAFF.